These T cell receptor beta chains were read from a single sample in a study of cytomegalovirus exposure and HLA in healthy donors. Sequencing used immunoSEQ multiplex PCR; TCRdb keeps in-frame clones, though not all of them. The sample includes 100,000 or so clones, about 70% seen only once; the top ten take 4.5% to 5%. The source material was PBMCs. The receptors shown here come from a woman between 18 and 30 years old in good health and CMV-seropositive. Each CDR3 is given with its conserved first and last residue. D genes are given only for firm matches. Part of the rows lack a size; the others show once, few, many or a class for expanded clones.

v_gene: TRBV30; j_gene: TRBJ1-6; abundance: NA; d_gene: TRBD1; CDR3nt: TGTGCCGGGAGGGGACAGAGCTCCTATAATTCACCCCTCCACTTT; CDR3aa: CAGRGQSSYNSPLHF
v_gene: TRBV25-1; j_gene: TRBJ1-6; abundance: NA; d_gene: NA; CDR3nt: TGTGCCAGCACCGAGACAGGTCGCTTCTATAATTCACCCCTCCACTTT; CDR3aa: CASTETGRFYNSPLHF
v_gene: TRBV27; j_gene: TRBJ1-2; abundance: NA; d_gene: NA; CDR3nt: TGTGCCAGCAGTTCCCCGGGCTATGGCTACACCTTC; CDR3aa: CASSSPGYGYTF
v_gene: TRBV5-1; j_gene: TRBJ2-5; abundance: NA; d_gene: TRBD2; CDR3nt: TGCGCCAGCAGCTTCGGACTAGCGGGGCAAGAGACCCAGTACTTC; CDR3aa: CASSFGLAGQETQYF
v_gene: TRBV7-9; j_gene: TRBJ1-5; abundance: NA; d_gene: TRBD1; CDR3nt: TGTGCCAGCAGAGATGGACAGGTCGGGAACCATCAGCCCCAGCATTTT; CDR3aa: CASRDGQVGNHQPQHF
v_gene: TRBV27; j_gene: TRBJ2-2; abundance: NA; d_gene: TRBD1; CDR3nt: TGTGCCAGCAGTTTTTCGGGACAGGGGACCTCGAACACCGGGGAGCTGTTTTTT; CDR3aa: CASSFSGQGTSNTGELFF
v_gene: TRBV2; j_gene: TRBJ1-1; abundance: NA; d_gene: TRBD1; CDR3nt: TGTGCCAGCAGGGATACAGGGGGCCCCAACACTGAAGCTTTCTTT; CDR3aa: CASRDTGGPNTEAFF
v_gene: TRBV11-3; j_gene: TRBJ2-2; abundance: NA; d_gene: TRBD2; CDR3nt: TGTGCCAGCAGCAGCCCCCGACTAGCAGACGGGGAGCTGTTTTTT; CDR3aa: CASSSPRLADGELFF
v_gene: TRBV7-2; j_gene: TRBJ1-5; abundance: NA; d_gene: NA; CDR3nt: TGTGCCAGCAGAGGGGGAAACCCTAATCAGCCCCAGCATTTT; CDR3aa: CASRGGNPNQPQHF
v_gene: TRBV7-8; j_gene: TRBJ2-5; abundance: once; d_gene: NA; CDR3nt: TGTGCCAGCAGCCGCCCTCTAGGCGGGTACCAAGAGACCCAGTACTTC; CDR3aa: CASSRPLGGYQETQYF
v_gene: TRBV27; j_gene: TRBJ2-7; abundance: once; d_gene: NA; CDR3nt: TGTGCCAGCAGGGACAGCTCGTTTTACGAGCAGTACTTC; CDR3aa: CASRDSSFYEQYF
v_gene: TRBV6-1; j_gene: TRBJ2-7; abundance: once; d_gene: TRBD2; CDR3nt: TGTGCCAGCAGTGAATGGGGTAGCGGGAGGGCCTACGAGCAGTACTTC; CDR3aa: CASSEWGSGRAYEQYF
v_gene: TRBV4-1; j_gene: TRBJ1-2; abundance: NA; d_gene: TRBD1; CDR3nt: TGCGCCAGCAGCCAAGGACAGGGACCCTATGGCTACACCTTC; CDR3aa: CASSQGQGPYGYTF
v_gene: TRBV13; j_gene: TRBJ2-7; abundance: NA; d_gene: TRBD2; CDR3nt: TGTGCCAGCAGCTCACTAGCGGCACCCTACGAGCAGTACTTC; CDR3aa: CASSSLAAPYEQYF
v_gene: TRBV18; j_gene: TRBJ2-7; abundance: NA; d_gene: NA; CDR3nt: TGTGCCAGCTCACCAGCCTCAGATTACGAGCAGTACTTC; CDR3aa: CASSPASDYEQYF
v_gene: TRBV7-9; j_gene: TRBJ1-5; abundance: NA; d_gene: TRBD1; CDR3nt: TGTGCCAGCAGCACCTGGACAGGGAGGGATCAGCCCCAGCATTTT; CDR3aa: CASSTWTGRDQPQHF
v_gene: TRBV27; j_gene: TRBJ2-7; abundance: once; d_gene: NA; CDR3nt: TGTGCCAGCAGAACGGGTACCTCCTACGAGCAGTACTTC; CDR3aa: CASRTGTSYEQYF
v_gene: TRBV9; j_gene: TRBJ2-1; abundance: NA; d_gene: NA; CDR3nt: TGTGCCAGCAGCGCTGAATGGACTCCCTACAATGAGCAGTTCTTC; CDR3aa: CASSAEWTPYNEQFF
v_gene: TRBV7-9; j_gene: TRBJ2-6; abundance: NA; d_gene: NA; CDR3nt: TGTGCCAGCAGTAGTCCAACCTCTGGGGCCAACGTCCTGACTTTC; CDR3aa: CASSSPTSGANVLTF
v_gene: TRBV7-3; j_gene: TRBJ2-3; abundance: few; d_gene: NA; CDR3nt: TGTGCCAGCAGCTTAGGCAATGGCGATACGCAGTATTTT; CDR3aa: CASSLGNGDTQYF
v_gene: TRBV27; j_gene: TRBJ2-7; abundance: NA; d_gene: NA; CDR3nt: TGTGCCAGCAGTTTGCGGCCTAGTCTGCCCCACGAGCAGTACTTC; CDR3aa: CASSLRPSLPHEQYF
v_gene: TRBV4-2; j_gene: TRBJ1-1; abundance: NA; d_gene: NA; CDR3nt: TGTGCCAGCAGCTTCGGGGGGGGCCCTGAAGCTTTCTTT; CDR3aa: CASSFGGGPEAFF
v_gene: TRBV10-3; j_gene: TRBJ2-7; abundance: few; d_gene: TRBD2; CDR3nt: TGTGCCATCAGTGAAAGGACTAGCGCCTCCTACGAGCAGTACTTC; CDR3aa: CAISERTSASYEQYF